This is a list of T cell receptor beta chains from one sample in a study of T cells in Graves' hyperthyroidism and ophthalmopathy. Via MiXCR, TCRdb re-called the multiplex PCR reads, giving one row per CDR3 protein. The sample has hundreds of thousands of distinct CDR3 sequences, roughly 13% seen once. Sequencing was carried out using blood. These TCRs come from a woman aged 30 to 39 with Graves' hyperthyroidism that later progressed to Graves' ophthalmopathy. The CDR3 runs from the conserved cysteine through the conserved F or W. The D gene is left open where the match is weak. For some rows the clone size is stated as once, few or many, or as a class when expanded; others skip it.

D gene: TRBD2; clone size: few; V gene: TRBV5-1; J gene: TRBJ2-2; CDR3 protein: CASSLASGANTGELFF; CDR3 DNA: TGCGCCAGCAGCCTGGCTAGCGGTGCGAACACCGGGGAGCTGTTTTTT
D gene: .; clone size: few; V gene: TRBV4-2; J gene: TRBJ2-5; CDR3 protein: CASSRGRRGETQYF; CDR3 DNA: TGTGCCAGCAGCCGCGGACGGCGAGGCGAGACCCAGTACTTC
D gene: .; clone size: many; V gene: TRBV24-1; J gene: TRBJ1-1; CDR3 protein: CATSDSWLGTEAFF; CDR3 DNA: TGTGCCACCAGTGATTCGTGGCTTGGGACTGAAGCTTTCTTT
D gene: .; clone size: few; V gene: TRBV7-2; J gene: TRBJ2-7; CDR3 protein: CASSLALGSRYEQYF; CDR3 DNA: TGTGCCAGCAGCTTAGCACTAGGAAGTCGCTACGAGCAGTACTTC
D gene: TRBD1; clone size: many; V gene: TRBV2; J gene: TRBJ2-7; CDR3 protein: CASSPRNGQGYEQYF; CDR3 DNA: TGTGCCAGCAGTCCCCGAAATGGACAGGGGTACGAGCAGTACTTC
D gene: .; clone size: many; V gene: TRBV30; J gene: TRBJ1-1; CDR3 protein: CARRPTGRNEAFF; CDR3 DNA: TGTGCTAGACGACCTACAGGGAGAAATGAAGCTTTCTTT
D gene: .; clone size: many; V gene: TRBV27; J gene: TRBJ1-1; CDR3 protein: CASSLIPEDNTEAFF; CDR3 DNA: TGTGCCAGCAGTTTAATCCCAGAGGATAACACTGAAGCTTTCTTT
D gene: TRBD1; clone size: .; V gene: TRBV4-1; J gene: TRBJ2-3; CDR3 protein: CASSQDVTGGTDTQYF; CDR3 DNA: TGCGCCAGCAGCCAAGATGTGACAGGGGGAACAGATACGCAGTATTTT
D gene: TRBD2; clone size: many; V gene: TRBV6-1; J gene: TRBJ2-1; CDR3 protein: CASSRSLAGGGYDEQFF; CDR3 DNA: TGTGCCAGCAGTAGGTCGCTAGCGGGAGGAGGGTACGATGAGCAGTTCTTC
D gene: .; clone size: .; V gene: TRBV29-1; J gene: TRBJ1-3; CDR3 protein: CSVSGSAGNTIYF; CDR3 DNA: TGCAGCGTCTCGGGATCGGCTGGAAACACCATATATTTT
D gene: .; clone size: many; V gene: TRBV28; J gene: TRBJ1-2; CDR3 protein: CASSFGGNVYGYTF; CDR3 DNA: TGTGCCAGCAGTTTCGGGGGGAACGTCTATGGCTACACCTTC
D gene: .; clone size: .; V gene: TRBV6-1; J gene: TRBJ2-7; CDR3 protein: CASSESGLRHEQYF; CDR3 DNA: TGTGCCAGCAGTGAATCCGGGTTGAGGCACGAGCAGTACTTC
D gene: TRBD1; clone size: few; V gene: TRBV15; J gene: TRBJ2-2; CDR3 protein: CATSREYVKGTGTGELFF; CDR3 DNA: TGTGCCACCAGCAGAGAATATGTAAAAGGGACAGGAACCGGGGAGCTGTTTTTT
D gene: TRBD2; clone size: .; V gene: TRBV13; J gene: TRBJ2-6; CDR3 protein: CASSFGTSGSGANVLTF; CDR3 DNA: TGTGCCAGCAGCTTCGGTACTAGCGGCTCTGGGGCCAACGTCCTGACTTTC
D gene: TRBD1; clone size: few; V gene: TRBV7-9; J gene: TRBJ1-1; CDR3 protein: CASSQGGFEAFF; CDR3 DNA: TGTGCCAGCAGCCAGGGGGGTTTTGAGGCTTTCTTT
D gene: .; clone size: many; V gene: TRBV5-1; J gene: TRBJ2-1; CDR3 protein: CASSLGTRANEQFF; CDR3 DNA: TGCGCCAGCAGCTTGGGTACTAGGGCCAATGAGCAGTTCTTC
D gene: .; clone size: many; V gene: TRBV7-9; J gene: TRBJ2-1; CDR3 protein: CASSVDKGSGANEQFF; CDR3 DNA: TGTGCCAGCAGCGTTGACAAGGGGAGTGGTGCCAATGAGCAGTTCTTC
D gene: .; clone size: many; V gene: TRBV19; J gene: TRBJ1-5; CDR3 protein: CASSIDQINQPQHF; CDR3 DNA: TGTGCCAGTAGTATCGACCAGATCAATCAGCCCCAGCATTTT
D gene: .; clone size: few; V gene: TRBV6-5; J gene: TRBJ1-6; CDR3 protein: CASSWAEQGNSPLHF; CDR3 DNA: TGTGCCAGCAGTTGGGCGGAACAGGGCAATTCACCCCTCCACTTT
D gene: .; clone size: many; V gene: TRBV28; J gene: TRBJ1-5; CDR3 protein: CASTTGGPSNQPQHF; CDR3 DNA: TGTGCCAGCACGACGGGGGGGCCCAGCAATCAGCCCCAGCATTTT
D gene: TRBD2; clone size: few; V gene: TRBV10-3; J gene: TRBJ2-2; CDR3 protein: CAISGLAEDTGELFF; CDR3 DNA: TGTGCCATCAGTGGACTAGCGGAGGACACCGGGGAGCTGTTTTTT
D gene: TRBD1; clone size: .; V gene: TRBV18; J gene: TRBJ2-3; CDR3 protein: CASSARTGTTDTQYF; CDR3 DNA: TGTGCCAGCTCAGCCCGGACAGGAACGACAGATACGCAGTATTTT
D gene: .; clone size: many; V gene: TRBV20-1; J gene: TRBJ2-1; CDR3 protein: CSGETGSYNEQFF; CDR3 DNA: TGCAGTGGAGAGACAGGTTCCTACAATGAGCAGTTCTTC
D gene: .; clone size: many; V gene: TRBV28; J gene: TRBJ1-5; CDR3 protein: CATRAGQPQHF; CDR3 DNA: TGTGCCACCCGAGCGGGTCAGCCCCAGCATTTT
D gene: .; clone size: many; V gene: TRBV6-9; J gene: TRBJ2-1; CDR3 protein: CASSPGVPNNEQFF; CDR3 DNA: TGTGCCAGCAGTCCAGGGGTCCCCAACAATGAGCAGTTCTTC
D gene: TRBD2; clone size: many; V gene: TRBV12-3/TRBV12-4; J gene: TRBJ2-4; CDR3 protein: CASSLERERAKNIQYF; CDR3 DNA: TGTGCCAGCAGTCTAGAGCGGGAGAGAGCCAAAAACATTCAGTACTTC
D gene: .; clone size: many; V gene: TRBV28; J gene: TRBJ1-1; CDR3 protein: CASSFSTGRNTEAFF; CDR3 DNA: TGTGCCAGCAGTTTTTCGACAGGCCGGAACACTGAAGCTTTCTTT
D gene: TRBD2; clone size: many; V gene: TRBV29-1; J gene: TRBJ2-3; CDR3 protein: CSVDLADSTDTQYF; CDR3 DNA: TGCAGCGTTGATCTAGCGGATAGCACAGATACGCAGTATTTT
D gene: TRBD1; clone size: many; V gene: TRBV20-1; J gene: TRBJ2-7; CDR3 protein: CSASGQVGHEQYF; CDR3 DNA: TGCAGTGCGAGTGGACAGGTCGGCCACGAGCAGTACTTC
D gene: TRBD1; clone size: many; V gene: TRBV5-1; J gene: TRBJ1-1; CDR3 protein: CASSFQGAGTEAFF; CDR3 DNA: TGCGCCAGCAGCTTCCAGGGGGCCGGCACTGAAGCTTTCTTT
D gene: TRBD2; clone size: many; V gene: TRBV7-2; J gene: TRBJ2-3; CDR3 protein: CASSSSTSGSNADTQYF; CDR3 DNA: TGTGCCAGCAGCTCATCGACTAGCGGGAGTAACGCAGATACGCAGTATTTT
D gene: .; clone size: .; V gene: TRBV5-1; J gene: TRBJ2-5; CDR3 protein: CASSSEFIGLQETQYF; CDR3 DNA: TGCGCCAGCAGCTCGGAATTCATCGGCCTCCAAGAGACCCAGTACTTC
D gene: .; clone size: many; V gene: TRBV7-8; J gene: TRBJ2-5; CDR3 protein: CASSLTRLLLQETQYF; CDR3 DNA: TGTGCCAGCTCCCTCACGAGGTTGCTGCTCCAAGAGACCCAGTACTTC
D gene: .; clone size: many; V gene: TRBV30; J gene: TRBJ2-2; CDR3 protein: CAWSYTGELFF; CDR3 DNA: TGTGCCTGGAGTTACACCGGGGAGCTGTTTTTT
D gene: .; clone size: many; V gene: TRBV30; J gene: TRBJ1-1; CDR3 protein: CAWSPDRTEAFF; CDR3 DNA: TGTGCCTGGAGCCCCGACCGCACTGAAGCTTTCTTT
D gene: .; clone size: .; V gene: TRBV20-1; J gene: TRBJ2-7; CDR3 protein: CASQAVGVYEQYF; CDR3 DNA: TGCGCAAGCCAGGCAGTGGGAGTATACGAGCAGTACTTC
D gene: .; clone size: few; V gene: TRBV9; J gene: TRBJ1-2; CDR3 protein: CASSVNRRYVGGNYGYTF; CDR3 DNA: TGTGCCAGCAGCGTAAATCGGCGTTACGTCGGGGGGAACTATGGCTACACCTTC
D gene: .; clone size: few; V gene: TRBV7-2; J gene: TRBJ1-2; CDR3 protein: CASSLNRAANYGYTF; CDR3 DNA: TGTGCCAGCAGCTTAAACAGGGCGGCTAACTATGGCTACACCTTC
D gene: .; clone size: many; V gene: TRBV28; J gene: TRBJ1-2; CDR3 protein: CASSPWQGTYGYTF; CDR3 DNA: TGTGCCAGCAGTCCCTGGCAGGGGACCTATGGCTACACCTTC
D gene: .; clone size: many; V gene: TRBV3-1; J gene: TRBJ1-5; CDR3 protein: CASSLRAGNQPQHF; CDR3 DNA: TGTGCCAGCAGCCTCAGGGCTGGCAATCAGCCCCAGCATTTT
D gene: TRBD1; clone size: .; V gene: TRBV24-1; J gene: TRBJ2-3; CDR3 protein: CATSGTGMTDTQYF; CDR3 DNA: TGTGCCACCAGTGGGACAGGGATGACAGATACGCAGTATTTT
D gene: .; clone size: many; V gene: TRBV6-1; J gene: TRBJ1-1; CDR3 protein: CASSSLLNTEAFF; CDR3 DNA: TGTGCCAGCAGTTCGCTGTTGAACACTGAAGCTTTCTTT
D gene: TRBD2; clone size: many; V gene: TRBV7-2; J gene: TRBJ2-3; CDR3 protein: CASSTLAGLSTDTQYF; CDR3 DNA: TGTGCCAGCAGCACCCTAGCGGGACTGAGCACAGATACGCAGTATTTT